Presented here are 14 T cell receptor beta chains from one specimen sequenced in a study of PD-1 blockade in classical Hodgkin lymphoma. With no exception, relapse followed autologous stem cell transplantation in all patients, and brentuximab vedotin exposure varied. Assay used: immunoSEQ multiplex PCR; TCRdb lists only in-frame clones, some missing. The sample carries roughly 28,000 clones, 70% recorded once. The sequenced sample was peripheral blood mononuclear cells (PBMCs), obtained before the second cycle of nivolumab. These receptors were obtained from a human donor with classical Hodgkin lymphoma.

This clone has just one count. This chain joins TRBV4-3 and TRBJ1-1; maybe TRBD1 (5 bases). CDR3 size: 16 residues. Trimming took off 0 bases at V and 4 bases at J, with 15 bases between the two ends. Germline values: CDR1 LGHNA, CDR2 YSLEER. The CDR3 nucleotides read TGCGCCAGCAGCCAAGAGGGGATATCCAGGGTCACTGAAGCTTTCTTT. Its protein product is CASSQEGISRVTEAFF.

CDR3 nucleotide sequence: TGTGCCAGCAGGGCGGGGGCGAACACCGGGGAGCTGTTTTTT. Protein sequence: CASRAGANTGELFF. The chain links TRBV5-5 to TRBJ2-2, with 7 bases identical to TRBD2. The CDR3 has 14 amino acids. V lost 5 bases to trimming and J lost 0 bases; unmatched junction nucleotides: 1. Germline V gives CDR1 SGHKS, CDR2 YYEKEE (reference sequence).

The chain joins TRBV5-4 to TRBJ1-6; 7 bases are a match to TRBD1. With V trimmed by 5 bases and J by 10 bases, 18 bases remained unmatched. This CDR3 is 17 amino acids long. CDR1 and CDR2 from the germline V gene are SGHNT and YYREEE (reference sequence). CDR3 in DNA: TGTGCCAGCAGACGCCGACAGGGCGGTATAGGGGCCTCACCCCTCCACTTT. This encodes CASRRRQGGIGASPLHF.

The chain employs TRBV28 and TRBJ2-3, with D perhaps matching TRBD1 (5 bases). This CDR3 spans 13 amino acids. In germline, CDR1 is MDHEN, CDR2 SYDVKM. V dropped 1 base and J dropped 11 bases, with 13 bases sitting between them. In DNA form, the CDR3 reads TGTGCCAGCAGTTTATCTTCGGACACGCGGCAGTATTTT. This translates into CASSLSSDTRQYF.

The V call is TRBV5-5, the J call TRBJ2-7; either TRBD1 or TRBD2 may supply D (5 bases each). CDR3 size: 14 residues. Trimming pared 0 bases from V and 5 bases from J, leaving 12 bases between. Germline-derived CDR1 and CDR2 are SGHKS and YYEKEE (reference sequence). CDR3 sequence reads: CASSLVAGSNEQYF. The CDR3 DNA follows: TGTGCCAGCAGCTTGGTAGCAGGGAGTAACGAGCAGTACTTC.

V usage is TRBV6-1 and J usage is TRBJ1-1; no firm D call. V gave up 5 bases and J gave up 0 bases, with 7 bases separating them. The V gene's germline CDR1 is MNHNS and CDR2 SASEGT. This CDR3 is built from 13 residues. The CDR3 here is CASSLSLNTEAFF. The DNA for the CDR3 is TGTGCCAGCAGTCTTTCTTTGAACACTGAAGCTTTCTTT.

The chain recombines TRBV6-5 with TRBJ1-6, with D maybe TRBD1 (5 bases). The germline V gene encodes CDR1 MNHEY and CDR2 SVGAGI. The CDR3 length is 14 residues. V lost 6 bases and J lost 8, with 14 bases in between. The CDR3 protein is CASRAGTDHSPLHF. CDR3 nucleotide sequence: TGTGCCAGCAGGGCCGGGACTGATCATTCACCCCTCCACTTT.

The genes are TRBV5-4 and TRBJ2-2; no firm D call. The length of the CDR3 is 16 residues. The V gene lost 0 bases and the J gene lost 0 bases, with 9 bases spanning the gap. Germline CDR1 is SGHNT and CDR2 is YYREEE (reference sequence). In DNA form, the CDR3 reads TGTGCCAGCAGCTTGGAGTCGGGCCCGAACACCGGGGAGCTGTTTTTT. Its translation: CASSLESGPNTGELFF.

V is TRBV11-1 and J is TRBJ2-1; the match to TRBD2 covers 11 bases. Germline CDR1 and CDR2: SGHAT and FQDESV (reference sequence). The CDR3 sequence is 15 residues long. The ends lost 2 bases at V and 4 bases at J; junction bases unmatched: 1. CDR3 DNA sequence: TGTGCCAGCAGCTTACTAGCGGGAGGTTACAATGAGCAGTTCTTC. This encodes CASSLLAGGYNEQFF. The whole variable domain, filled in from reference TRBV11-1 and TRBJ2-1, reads EAEVAQSPRYKITEKSQAVAFWCDPISGHATLYWYRQILGQGPELLVQFQDESVVDDSQLPKDRFSAERLKGVDSTLKIQPAELGDSAMYLCASSLLAGGYNEQFFGPGTRLTVL.

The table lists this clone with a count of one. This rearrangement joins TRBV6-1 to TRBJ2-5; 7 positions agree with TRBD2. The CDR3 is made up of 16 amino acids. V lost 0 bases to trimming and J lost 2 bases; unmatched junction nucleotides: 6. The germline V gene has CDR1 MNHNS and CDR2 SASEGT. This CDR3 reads CASSEASSGRQETQYF. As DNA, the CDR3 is TGTGCCAGCAGTGAAGCGTCTAGCGGCCGACAAGAGACCCAGTACTTC.

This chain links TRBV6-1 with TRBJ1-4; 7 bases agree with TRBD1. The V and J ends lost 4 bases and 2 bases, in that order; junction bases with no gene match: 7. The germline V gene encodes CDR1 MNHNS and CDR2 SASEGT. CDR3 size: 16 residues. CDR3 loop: CASSVNFRGTNEKLFF. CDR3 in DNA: TGTGCCAGCAGTGTCAACTTCAGGGGGACTAATGAAAAACTGTTTTTT.

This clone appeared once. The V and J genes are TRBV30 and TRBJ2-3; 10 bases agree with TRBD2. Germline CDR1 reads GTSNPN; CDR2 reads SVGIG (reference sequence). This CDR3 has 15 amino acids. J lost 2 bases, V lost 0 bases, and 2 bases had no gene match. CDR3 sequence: CAWSVGLADTDTQYF. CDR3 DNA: TGTGCCTGGAGTGTAGGACTAGCGGACACAGATACGCAGTATTTT.

The CDR3 DNA sequence: TGTGCCAGCAGCCAGGGGCCCCTAGATACGCAGTATTTT. It codes for CASSQGPLDTQYF. The chain carries TRBV6-1 and TRBJ2-3, with D possibly matching TRBD1 (6 bases). V shed 6 bases and J shed 5 bases, with 12 bases lying between them. The CDR3 extends over 13 amino acids. CDR1 and CDR2 from the germline V gene are MNHNS and SASEGT.

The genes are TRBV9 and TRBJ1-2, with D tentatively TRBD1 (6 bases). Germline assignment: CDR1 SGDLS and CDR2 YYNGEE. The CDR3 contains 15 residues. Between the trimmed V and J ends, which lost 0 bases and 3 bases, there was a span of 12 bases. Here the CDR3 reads CASSVGQGRDYGYTF. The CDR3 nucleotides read TGTGCCAGCAGCGTAGGTCAGGGGAGAGACTATGGCTACACCTTC.